In its sample, the clone carrying this T cell receptor (beta chain) was seen a few times. The antigen remains unidentified. With a J-beta primer mix and a sample-barcoded 5' primer, a second PCR ran about 6 to 11 cycles. One entry per CDR3 protein, called by TCRdb with MiXCR from the 5' RACE reads. The sample contains roughly 900,000 distinct CDR3 sequences, around 46% of which appear only once. This CDR3 has 14 residues. V shed 1 base and J shed 2 bases, with 7 bases lying between them. The germline V gene encodes CDR1 SNHLY and CDR2 FYNNEI. The data were obtained in a study of blood T cells in healthy people across ages. Findings and limits, study-wide: Per million T cells, the diversity of TCR beta decreased roughly linearly as age advanced. Aged donors had fewer naive CD4+ cells and lower diversity than long-lived donors.

The sequence derives from a man under 40 in good health. What was sequenced was blood. V is TRBV2 and J is TRBJ2-3, with D tentatively TRBD2 (6 bases). The CDR3, as DNA: TGTGCCAGCAGTGAAGAGGACTACACAGATACGCAGTATTTT. It codes for CASSEEDYTDTQYF.